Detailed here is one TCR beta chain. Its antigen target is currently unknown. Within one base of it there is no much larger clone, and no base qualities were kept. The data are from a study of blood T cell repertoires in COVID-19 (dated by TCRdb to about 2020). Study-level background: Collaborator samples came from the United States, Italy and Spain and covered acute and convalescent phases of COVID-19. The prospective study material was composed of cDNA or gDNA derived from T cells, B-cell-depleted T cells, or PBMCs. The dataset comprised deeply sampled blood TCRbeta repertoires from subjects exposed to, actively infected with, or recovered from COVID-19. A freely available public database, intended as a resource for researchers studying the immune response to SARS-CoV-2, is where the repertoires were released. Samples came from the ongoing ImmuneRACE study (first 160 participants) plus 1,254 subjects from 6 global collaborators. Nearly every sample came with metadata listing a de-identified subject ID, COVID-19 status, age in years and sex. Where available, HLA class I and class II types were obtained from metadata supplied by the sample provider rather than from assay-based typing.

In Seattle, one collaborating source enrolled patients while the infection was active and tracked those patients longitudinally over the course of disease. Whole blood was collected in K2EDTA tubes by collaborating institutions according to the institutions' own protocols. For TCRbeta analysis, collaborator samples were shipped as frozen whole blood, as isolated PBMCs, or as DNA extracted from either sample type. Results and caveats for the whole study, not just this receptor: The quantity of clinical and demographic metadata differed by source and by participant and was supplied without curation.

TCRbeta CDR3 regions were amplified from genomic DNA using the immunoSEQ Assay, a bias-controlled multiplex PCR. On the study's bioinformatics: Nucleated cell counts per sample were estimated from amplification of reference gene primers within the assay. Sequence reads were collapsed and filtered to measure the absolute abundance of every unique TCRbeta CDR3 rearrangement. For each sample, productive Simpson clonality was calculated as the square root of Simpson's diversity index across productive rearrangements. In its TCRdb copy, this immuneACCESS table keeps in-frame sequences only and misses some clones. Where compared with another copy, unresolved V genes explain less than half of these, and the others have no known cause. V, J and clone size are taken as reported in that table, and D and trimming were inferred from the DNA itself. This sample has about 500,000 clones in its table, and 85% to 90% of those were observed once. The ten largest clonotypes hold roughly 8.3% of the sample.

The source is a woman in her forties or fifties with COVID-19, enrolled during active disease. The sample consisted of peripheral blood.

The DNA reads TGTGCCACCAGTGACGTGGGACAGGGGGGCGGCTACACCTTC. This translates into CATSDVGQGGGYTF. The chain links TRBV24-1 with TRBJ1-2; 11 junctional bases match TRBD1. Including the terminal cysteine and phenylalanine, the CDR3 comprises 14 residues. The entry retains the CDR3 DNA only, 42 bases that are in frame from base 1. The germline V gene supplies CDR1 KGHDR and CDR2 SFDVKD. V is trimmed back by 4 bases and J by 8 bases, and the junction contains 5 bases that no gene match accounts for.